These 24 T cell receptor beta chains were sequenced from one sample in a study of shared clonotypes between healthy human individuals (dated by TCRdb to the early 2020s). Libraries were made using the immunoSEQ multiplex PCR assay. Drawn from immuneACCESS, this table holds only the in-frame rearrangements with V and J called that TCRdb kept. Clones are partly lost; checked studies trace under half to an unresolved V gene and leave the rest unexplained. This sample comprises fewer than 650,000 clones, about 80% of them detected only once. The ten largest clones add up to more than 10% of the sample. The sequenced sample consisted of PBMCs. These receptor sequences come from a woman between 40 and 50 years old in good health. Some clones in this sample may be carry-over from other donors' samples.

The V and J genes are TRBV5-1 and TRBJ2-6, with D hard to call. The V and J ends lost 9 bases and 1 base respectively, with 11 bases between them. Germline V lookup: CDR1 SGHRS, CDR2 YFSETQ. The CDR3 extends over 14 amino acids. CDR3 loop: CANPIGSGANVLTF. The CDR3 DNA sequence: TGCGCCAACCCCATAGGTTCTGGGGCCAACGTCCTGACTTTC.

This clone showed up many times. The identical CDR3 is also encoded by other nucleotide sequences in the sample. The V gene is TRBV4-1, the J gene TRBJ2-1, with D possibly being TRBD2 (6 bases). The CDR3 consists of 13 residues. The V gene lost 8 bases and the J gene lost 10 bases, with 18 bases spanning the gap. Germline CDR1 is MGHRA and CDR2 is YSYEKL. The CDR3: CASSEQGTLEQFF. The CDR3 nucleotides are TGCGCCAGCTCGGAACAAGGGACTTTAGAGCAGTTCTTC.

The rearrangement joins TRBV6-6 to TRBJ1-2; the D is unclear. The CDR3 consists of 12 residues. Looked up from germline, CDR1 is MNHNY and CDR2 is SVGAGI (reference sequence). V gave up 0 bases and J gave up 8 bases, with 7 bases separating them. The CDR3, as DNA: TGTGCCAGCAGTTACTCTGACCCGGGCTACACCTTC. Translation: CASSYSDPGYTF.

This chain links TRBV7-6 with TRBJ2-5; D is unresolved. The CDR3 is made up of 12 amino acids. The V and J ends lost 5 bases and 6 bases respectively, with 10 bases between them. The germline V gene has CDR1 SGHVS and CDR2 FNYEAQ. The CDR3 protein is CASSPLGQTQYF. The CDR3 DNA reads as TGTGCCAGCAGCCCCCTTGGACAGACCCAGTACTTC. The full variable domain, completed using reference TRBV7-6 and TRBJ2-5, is GAGVSQSPRYKVTKRGQDVALRCDPISGHVSLYWYRQALGQGPEFLTYFNYEAQQDKSGLPNDRFSAERPEGSISTLTIQRTEQRDSAMYRCASSPLGQTQYFGPGTRLLVL.

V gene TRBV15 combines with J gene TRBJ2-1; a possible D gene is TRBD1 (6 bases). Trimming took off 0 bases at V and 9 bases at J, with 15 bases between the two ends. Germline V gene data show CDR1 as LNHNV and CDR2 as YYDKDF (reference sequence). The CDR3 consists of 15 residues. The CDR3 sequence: CATSRDRTQGGEQFF. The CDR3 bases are TGTGCCACCAGCAGAGATAGGACCCAAGGGGGTGAGCAGTTCTTC. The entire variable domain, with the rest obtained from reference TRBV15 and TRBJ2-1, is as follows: DAMVIQNPRYQVTQFGKPVTLSCSQTLNHNVMYWYQQKSSQAPKLLFHYYDKDFNNEADTPDNFQSRRPNTSFCFLDIRSPGLGDTAMYLCATSRDRTQGGEQFFGPGTRLTVL.

CDR3 in amino acids: CASSKLAGGLGEQFF. DNA of the CDR3: TGTGCCAGCAGTAAGCTAGCGGGAGGGCTAGGTGAGCAGTTCTTC. This chain links TRBV2 with TRBJ2-1; TRBD2 aligns across 12 bases. Germline CDR1 reads SNHLY; CDR2 reads FYNNEI. This CDR3 comprises 15 residues. V dropped 5 bases and J dropped 9; count of bases not matched to a gene: 8.

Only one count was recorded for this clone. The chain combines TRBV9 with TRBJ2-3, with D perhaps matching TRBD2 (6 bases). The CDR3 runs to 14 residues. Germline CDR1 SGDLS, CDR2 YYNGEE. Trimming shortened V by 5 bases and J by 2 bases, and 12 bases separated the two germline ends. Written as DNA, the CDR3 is TGTGCCAGCAGTCGACGGGACTTCACAGATACGCAGTATTTT. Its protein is CASSRRDFTDTQYF.

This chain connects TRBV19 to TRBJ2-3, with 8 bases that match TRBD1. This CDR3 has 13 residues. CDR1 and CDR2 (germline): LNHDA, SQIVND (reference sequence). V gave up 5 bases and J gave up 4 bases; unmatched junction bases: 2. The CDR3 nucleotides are TGTGCCAGTAGTCAGACAGGGGCAGATACGCAGTATTTT. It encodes CASSQTGADTQYF.

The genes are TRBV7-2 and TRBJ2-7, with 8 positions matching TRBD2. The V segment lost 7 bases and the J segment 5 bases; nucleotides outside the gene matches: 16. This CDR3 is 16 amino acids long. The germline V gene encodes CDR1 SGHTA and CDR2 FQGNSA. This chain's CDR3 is CASILGIAGRVDEQYF. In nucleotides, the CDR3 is TGTGCCAGCATTCTAGGTATAGCGGGACGGGTCGACGAGCAGTACTTC.

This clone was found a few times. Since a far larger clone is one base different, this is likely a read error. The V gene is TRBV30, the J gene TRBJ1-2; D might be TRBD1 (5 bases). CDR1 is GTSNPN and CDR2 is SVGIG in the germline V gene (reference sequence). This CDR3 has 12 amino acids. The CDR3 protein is CAYRDGNCGYTF. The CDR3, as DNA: TGTGCGTACCGGGACGGTAACTGTGGCTACACCTTC.

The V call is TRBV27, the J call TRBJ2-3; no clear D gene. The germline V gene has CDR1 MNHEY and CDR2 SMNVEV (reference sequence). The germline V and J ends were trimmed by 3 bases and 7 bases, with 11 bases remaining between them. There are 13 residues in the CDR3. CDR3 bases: TGTGCCAGCAGTTTTTCAAAGGCCTATACGCAGTATTTT. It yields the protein CASSFSKAYTQYF.

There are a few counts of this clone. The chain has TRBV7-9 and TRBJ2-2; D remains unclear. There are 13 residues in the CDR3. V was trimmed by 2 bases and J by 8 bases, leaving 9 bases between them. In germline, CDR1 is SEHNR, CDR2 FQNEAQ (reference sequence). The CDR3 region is CASSLRGPGELFF. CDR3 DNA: TGTGCCAGCAGCTTAAGAGGACCAGGGGAGCTGTTTTTT.

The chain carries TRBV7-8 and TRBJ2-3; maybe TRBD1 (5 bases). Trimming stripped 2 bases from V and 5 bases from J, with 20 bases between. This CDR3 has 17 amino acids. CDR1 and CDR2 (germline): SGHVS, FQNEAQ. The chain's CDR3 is CASSLRMTVARKDTQYF. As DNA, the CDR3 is TGTGCCAGCAGCTTAAGAATGACAGTTGCCCGCAAAGATACGCAGTATTTT.

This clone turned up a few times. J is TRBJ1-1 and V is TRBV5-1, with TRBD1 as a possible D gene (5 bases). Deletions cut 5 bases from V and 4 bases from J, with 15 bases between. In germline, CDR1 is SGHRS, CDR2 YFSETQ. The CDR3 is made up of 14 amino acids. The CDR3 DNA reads TGCGCCAGCAGTTCCGGGGCAGCGGGCACTGAAGCTTTCTTT. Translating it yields CASSSGAAGTEAFF.

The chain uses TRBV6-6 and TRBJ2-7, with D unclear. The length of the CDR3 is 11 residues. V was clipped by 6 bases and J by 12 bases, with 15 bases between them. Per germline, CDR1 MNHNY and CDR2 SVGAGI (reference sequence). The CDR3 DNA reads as TGTGCCAGCAGAGACGGGCCCACTGGGTACTTC. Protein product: CASRDGPTGYF.

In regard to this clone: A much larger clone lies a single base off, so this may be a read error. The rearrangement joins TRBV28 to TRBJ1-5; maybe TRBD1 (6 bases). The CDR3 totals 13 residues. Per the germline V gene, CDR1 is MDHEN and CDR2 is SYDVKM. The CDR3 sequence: CDSSRTVNQPQHF. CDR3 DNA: TGTGACAGCAGTAGGACAGTTAATCAGCCCCAGCATTTT. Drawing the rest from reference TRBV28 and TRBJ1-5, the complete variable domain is DVKVTQSSRYLVKRTGEKVFLECVQDMDHENMFWYRQDPGLGLRLIYFSYDVKMKEKGDIPEGYSVSREKKERFSLILESASTNQTSMYLCDSSRTVNQPQHFGDGTRLSIL.

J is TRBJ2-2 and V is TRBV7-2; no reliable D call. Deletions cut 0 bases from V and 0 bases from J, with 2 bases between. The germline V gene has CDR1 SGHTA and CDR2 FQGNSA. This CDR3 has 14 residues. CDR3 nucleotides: TGTGCCAGCAGCTTAGCGGCGAACACCGGGGAGCTGTTTTTT. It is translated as CASSLAANTGELFF.

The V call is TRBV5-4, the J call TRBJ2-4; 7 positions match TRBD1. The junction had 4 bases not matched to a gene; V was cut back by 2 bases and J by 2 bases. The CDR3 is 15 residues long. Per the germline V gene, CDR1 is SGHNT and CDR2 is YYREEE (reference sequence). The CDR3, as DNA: TGTGCCAGCAGCTTACAGACAGGGACCAAAAACATTCAGTACTTC. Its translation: CASSLQTGTKNIQYF.

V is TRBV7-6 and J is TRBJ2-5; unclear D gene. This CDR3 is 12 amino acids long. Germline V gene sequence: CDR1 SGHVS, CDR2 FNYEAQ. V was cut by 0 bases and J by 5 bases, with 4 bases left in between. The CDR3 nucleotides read TGTGCCAGCAGCTTAGCAAGGGAGACCCAGTACTTC. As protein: CASSLARETQYF.

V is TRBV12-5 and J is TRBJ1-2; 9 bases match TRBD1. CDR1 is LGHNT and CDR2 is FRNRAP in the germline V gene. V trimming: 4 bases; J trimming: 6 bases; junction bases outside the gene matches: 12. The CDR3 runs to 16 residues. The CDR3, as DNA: TGTGCTAGTGGTTCATCTCCGGGACAGGGTCGTCATGGCTACACCTTC. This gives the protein CASGSSPGQGRHGYTF.

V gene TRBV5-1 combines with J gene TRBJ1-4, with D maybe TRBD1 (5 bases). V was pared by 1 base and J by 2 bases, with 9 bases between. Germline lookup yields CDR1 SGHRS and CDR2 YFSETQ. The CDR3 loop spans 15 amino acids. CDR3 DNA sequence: TGCGCCAGCAGCTTGCGAGGGGCGACTAATGAAAAACTGTTTTTT. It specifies CASSLRGATNEKLFF.

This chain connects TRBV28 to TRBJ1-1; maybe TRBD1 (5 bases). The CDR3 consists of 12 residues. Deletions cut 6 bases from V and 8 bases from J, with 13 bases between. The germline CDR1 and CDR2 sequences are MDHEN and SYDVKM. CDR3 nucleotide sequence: TGTGCCAGCAGCCTCCAGGGACCCGAAGCTTTCTTT. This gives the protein CASSLQGPEAFF.

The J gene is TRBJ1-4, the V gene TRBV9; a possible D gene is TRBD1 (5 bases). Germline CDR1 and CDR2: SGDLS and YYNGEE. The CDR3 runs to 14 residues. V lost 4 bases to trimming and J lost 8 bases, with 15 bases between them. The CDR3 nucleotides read TGTGCCAGCAGCCCAGACCCGGGGGGGGAAAAACTGTTTTTT. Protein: CASSPDPGGEKLFF. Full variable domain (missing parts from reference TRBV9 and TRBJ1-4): DSGVTQTPKHLITATGQRVTLRCSPRSGDLSVYWYQQSLDQGLQFLIQYYNGEERAKGNILERFSAQQFPDLHSELNLSSLELGDSALYFCASSPDPGGEKLFFGSGTQLSVL.

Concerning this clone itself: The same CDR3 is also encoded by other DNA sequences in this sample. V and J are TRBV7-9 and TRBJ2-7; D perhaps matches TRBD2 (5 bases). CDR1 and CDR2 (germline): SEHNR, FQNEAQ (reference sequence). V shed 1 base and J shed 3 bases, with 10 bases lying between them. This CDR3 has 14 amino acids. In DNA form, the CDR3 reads TGTGCCAGCAGCTTAGGAGGGCTCGGCTACGAGCAGTACTTC. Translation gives CASSLGGLGYEQYF.